This passage covers 13 T cell receptor beta chains from one sample sequenced in a study of blood T cells in healthy people across ages. PCR was performed a second time for roughly 7 to 12 cycles using a sample-barcoded 5' primer and a J-beta primer mix. TCRdb called the 5' RACE reads again in MiXCR, with one record for every CDR3 protein. Seen here are about 1.4 million distinct CDR3 sequences, 59% observed once, and the top ten hold 6.5% to 8.5%. Sequencing was performed on blood. These receptors came from a man aged 18-30 years in good health.

This clonotype has only a few counts. The V and J genes are TRBV4-1 and TRBJ2-1; D could derive from TRBD1 or TRBD2 (5 bases each). The length of the CDR3 is 17 residues. Germline CDR1 MGHRA, CDR2 YSYEKL. The germline V and J ends were trimmed by 0 bases and 10 bases, with 22 bases remaining between them. The CDR3 bases are TGCGCCAGCAGCCAAGATAGAAAATCGTGGGGGTTTTGGGAGCAGTTCTTC. Translation gives CASSQDRKSWGFWEQFF.

J is TRBJ2-5 and V is TRBV5-1, with a tentative D call TRBD1 (5 bases). Per the germline V gene, CDR1 is SGHRS and CDR2 is YFSETQ. Trimming removed 5 bases at V and 4 bases at J, with 21 bases between. This CDR3 region has 16 residues. CDR3 nucleotides: TGCGCCAGCAGATCTGCCGCAGGGATCTATGGAGAGACCCAGTACTTC. Translation gives CASRSAAGIYGETQYF. The complete variable domain, with remaining parts taken from reference TRBV5-1 and TRBJ2-5, reads KAGVTQTPRYLIKTRGQQVTLSCSPISGHRSVSWYQQTPGQGLQFLFEYFSETQRNKGNFPGRFSGRQFSNSRSEMNVSTLELGDSALYLCASRSAAGIYGETQYFGPGTRLLVL.

The chain recombines TRBV11-1 with TRBJ2-3; 9 nucleotides match TRBD2. J was trimmed by 4 bases and V by 0 bases; bases with no gene match: 11. This CDR3 contains 18 residues. Germline lookup yields CDR1 SGHAT and CDR2 FQDESV (reference sequence). In DNA, the CDR3 is TGTGCCAGCAGCTTAGCTCCCTTGGTAGCGGGAGAGGCAGATACGCAGTATTTT. Its translation: CASSLAPLVAGEADTQYF.

This clonotype was counted only a few times. V and J are TRBV29-1 and TRBJ2-2; D remains unclear. There are 12 residues in the CDR3. Germline values: CDR1 SQVTM, CDR2 ANQGSEA. Deletions cut 4 bases from V and 5 bases from J, with 8 bases between. As DNA, the CDR3 is TGCAGCGTTGTGGCCGAGACCGGGGAGCTGTTTTTT. It translates to CSVVAETGELFF.

This chain links TRBV10-1 with TRBJ2-5, with 7 bases lining up with TRBD2. Trimming removed 0 bases from V and 5 bases from J; junction bases left unmatched: 6. The CDR3 is made up of 15 amino acids. Germline assignment: CDR1 WNHNN and CDR2 SYGVQD (reference sequence). CDR3: CASSESGGRWETQYF. The CDR3 region has the DNA TGCGCCAGCAGTGAGTCGGGAGGGAGGTGGGAGACCCAGTACTTC.

This clonotype showed up just a few times. This chain connects TRBV29-1 to TRBJ2-7; 11 bases agree with TRBD1. Germline trimming cut 3 bases from V and 4 bases from J; bases unmatched to any gene: 5. CDR3 length equals 14 residues. The germline V gene has CDR1 SQVTM and CDR2 ANQGSEA. CDR3 coding DNA: TGCAGCGTTGAGGGGACAGGGGGAAGTTACGAGCAGTACTTC. It codes for CSVEGTGGSYEQYF.

The chain links TRBV27 to TRBJ1-4; 10 positions match TRBD1. Trimming cost V 5 bases and J 9 bases; bases outside gene matches: 15. Germline values: CDR1 MNHEY, CDR2 SMNVEV (reference sequence). The CDR3 length is 17 residues. The CDR3 sequence: CASSPQPLTGGIKKLFF. In DNA, the CDR3 is TGTGCCAGCAGTCCACAACCGTTGACAGGGGGCATAAAAAAACTGTTTTTT.

This chain joins TRBV29-1 and TRBJ2-3; 13 bases agree with TRBD2. Unmatched junction bases numbered 5, after V lost 7 bases and J lost 4 bases. The CDR3 has 14 residues. Germline V gene sequence: CDR1 SQVTM, CDR2 ANQGSEA. The CDR3 reads CSGGLAGFADTQYF. The CDR3 nucleotides read TGCAGCGGGGGACTAGCGGGATTTGCAGATACGCAGTATTTT.

V gene TRBV7-8 combines with J gene TRBJ1-4; D remains ambiguous. Germline V gives CDR1 SGHVS, CDR2 FQNEAQ. The CDR3 is made up of 19 amino acids. Trimming cost V 2 bases and J 5 bases, with 24 bases left between them. The CDR3: CASSLRLFTLTGRNEKLFF. The DNA of the CDR3 is TGTGCCAGCAGCTTACGTCTTTTCACATTGACGGGGAGAAATGAAAAACTGTTTTTT.

The table lists this clonotype with a few counts. This chain links TRBV6-1 with TRBJ1-2; unclear D gene. CDR3 length equals 13 residues. CDR1 and CDR2 from the germline V gene are MNHNS and SASEGT. Trimming removed 1 base at V and 6 bases at J, with 9 bases between. This chain's CDR3 is CASSEGGGDGYTF. CDR3 nucleotides: TGTGCCAGCAGTGAAGGGGGAGGTGATGGCTACACCTTC.

This clonotype was counted only a few times. This chain links TRBV20-1 with TRBJ1-2; D gene unclear. Trimming cost V 6 bases and J 6 bases, with 17 bases left between them. This CDR3 spans 13 amino acids. Germline values: CDR1 DFQATT, CDR2 SNEGSKA (reference sequence). CDR3 nucleotides: TGCAGTGCCATTTATAACCCAAGGGATGGCTACACCTTC. Its protein product is CSAIYNPRDGYTF.

The CDR3 DNA is TGTGCCAGCAGCTTATCCCTTAAGGGACGGTGGACTTTGACCTACCGCACAGATACGCAGTATTTT. Translation: CASSLSLKGRWTLTYRTDTQYF. This chain links TRBV11-2 with TRBJ2-3; either TRBD1 or TRBD2 may fit D (5 bases each). The V gene's germline CDR1 is SGHAT and CDR2 FQNNGV. This CDR3 is 22 amino acids long. V was trimmed by 2 bases and J by 1 base, leaving 31 bases between them. Based on the CDR3 plus reference TRBV11-2 and TRBJ2-3, the full variable domain is EAGVAQSPRYKIIEKRQSVAFWCNPISGHATLYWYQQILGQGPKLLIQFQNNGVVDDSQLPKDRFSAERLKGVDSTLKIQPAKLEDSAVYLCASSLSLKGRWTLTYRTDTQYFGPGTRLTVL.

This clonotype was recorded a few times. The CDR3 bases are TGCGCCAGCAAGCTTGGGGGGGCGGGAGATACGCAGTATTTT. Encoded protein: CASKLGGAGDTQYF. The J gene is TRBJ2-3, the V gene TRBV5-1; a possible D gene is TRBD2 (7 bases). There are 14 residues in the CDR3. Germline V lookup: CDR1 SGHRS, CDR2 YFSETQ. V shed 6 bases and J shed 5 bases, with 16 bases lying between them.